This T cell receptor beta chain comes out of a study of post-analysis software for immune sequencing data. Study background: The study covered relapsing-remitting, secondary progressive and progressive-relapsing courses of multiple sclerosis. Broader study findings: Strong same-batch co-clustering of samples appeared with F measure clustering. Patients with multiple sclerosis recorded significantly lower normalized Chao1 diversity than controls, the study found. Five TRBV segments, including TRBV5-6, TRBV5-1 and TRBV20-1, were more frequent in patients than controls.

In this sample, this clonotype turned up a few times. What it binds is unknown. Each TCR beta cDNA library carried unique molecular identifiers. In TCRdb, the PCR reads were re-called with MiXCR into one record per CDR3 protein. The sample has about 540,000 distinct CDR3 sequences; around a third are singletons. This CDR3 is 13 amino acids long. Germline-derived CDR1 and CDR2 are SGHVS and FQNEAQ. The chain joins TRBV7-8 to TRBJ2-7; TRBD2 is a possible D gene (6 bases). Matching the DNA end better, TRBJ2-5 makes the J call doubtful. This clonotype was obtained from a girl aged 2-17 years with multiple sclerosis. The sample was blood. CDR3 residues: CASSWRLEGTQYF. Here the CDR3 DNA reads TGTGCCAGCAGCTGGAGACTAGAGGGGACCCAGTACTTC.